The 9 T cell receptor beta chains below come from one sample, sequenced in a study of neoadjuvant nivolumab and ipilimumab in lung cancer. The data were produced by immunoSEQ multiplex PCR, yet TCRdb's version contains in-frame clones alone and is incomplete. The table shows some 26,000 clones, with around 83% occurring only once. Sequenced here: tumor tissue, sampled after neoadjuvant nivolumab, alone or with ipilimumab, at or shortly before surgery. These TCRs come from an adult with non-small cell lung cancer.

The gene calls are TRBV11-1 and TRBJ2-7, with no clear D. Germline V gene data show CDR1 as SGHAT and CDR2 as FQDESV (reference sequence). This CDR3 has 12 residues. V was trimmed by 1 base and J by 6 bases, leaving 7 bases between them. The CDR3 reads CASSLDLTEQYF. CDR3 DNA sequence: TGTGCCAGCAGCTTAGATTTGACCGAGCAGTACTTC. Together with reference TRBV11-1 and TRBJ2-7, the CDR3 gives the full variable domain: EAEVAQSPRYKITEKSQAVAFWCDPISGHATLYWYRQILGQGPELLVQFQDESVVDDSQLPKDRFSAERLKGVDSTLKIQPAELGDSAMYLCASSLDLTEQYFGPGTRLTVT.

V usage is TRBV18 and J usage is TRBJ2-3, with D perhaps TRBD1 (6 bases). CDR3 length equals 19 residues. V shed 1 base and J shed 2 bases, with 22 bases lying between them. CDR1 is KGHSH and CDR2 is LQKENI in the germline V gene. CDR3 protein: CASSPLGDTLLYVTDTQYF. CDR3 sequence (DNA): TGTGCCAGCTCACCACTCGGGGACACTCTTCTCTATGTCACAGATACGCAGTATTTT.

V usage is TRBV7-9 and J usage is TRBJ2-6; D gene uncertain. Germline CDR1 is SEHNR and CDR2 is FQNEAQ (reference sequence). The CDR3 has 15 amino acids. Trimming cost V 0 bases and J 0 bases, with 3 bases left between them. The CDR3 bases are TGTGCCAGCAGCTTAGCCCTCTCTGGGGCCAACGTCCTGACTTTC. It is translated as CASSLALSGANVLTF. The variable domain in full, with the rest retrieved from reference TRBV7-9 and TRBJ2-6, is DTGVSQNPRHKITKRGQNVTFRCDPISEHNRLYWYRQTLGQGPEFLTYFQNEAQLEKSRLLSDRFSAERPKGSFSTLEIQRTEQGDSAMYLCASSLALSGANVLTFGAGSRLTVL.

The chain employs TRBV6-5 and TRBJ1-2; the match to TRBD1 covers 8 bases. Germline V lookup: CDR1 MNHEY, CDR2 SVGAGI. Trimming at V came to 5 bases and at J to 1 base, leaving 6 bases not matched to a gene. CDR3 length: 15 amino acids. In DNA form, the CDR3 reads TGTGCCAGCAGTGTGAGGACAGGGAATAACTATGGCTACACCTTC. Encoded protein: CASSVRTGNNYGYTF.

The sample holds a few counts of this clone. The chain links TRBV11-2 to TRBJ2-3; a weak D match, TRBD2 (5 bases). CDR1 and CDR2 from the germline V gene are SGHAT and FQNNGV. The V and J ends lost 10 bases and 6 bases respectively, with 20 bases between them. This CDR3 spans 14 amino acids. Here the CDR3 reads CATQSRALADTQYF. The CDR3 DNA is TGTGCCACCCAGTCGAGGGCCCTTGCGGATACGCAGTATTTT.

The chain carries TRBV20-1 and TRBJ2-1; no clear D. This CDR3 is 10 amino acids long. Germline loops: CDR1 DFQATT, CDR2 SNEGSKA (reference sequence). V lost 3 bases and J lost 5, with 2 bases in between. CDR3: CSARHNEQFF. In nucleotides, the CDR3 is TGCAGTGCTAGGCACAATGAGCAGTTCTTC.

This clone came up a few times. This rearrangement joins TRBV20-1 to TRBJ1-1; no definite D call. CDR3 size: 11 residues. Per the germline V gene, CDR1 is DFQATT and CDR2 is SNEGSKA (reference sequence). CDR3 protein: CGSSTNTEAFF. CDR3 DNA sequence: TGCGGTTCGTCAACGAACACTGAAGCTTTCTTT.

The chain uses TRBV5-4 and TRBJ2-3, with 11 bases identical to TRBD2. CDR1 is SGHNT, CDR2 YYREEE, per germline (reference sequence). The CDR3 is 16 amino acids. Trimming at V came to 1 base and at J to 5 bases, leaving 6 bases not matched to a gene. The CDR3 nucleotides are TGTGCCAGCAGCTTGTCACTAGCGGGAGCGGGAGATACGCAGTATTTT. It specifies CASSLSLAGAGDTQYF.

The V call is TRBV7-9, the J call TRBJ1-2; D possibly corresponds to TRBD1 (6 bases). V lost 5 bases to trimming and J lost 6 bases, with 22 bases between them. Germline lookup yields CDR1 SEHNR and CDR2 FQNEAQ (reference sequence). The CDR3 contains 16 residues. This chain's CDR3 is CASSPRGKVVVDGYTF. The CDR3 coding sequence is TGTGCCAGCAGCCCCAGGGGTAAGGTAGTCGTCGATGGCTACACCTTC.